The clone carrying this T cell receptor (beta chain) was recorded many times. Its antigen is unknown. Stability of Graves' hyperthyroidism was defined as absent ophthalmopathy progression within 18 months. Among the patients, aged 18 to 65, hyperthyroidism was newly diagnosed and had lasted under 2 months. Reasons for excluding patients were uncontrolled infection, other autoimmune disease, pregnancy or lactation. Per germline, CDR1 MNHEY and CDR2 SVGAGI. The CDR3 is made up of 15 amino acids. V lost 0 bases and J 4 bases, leaving 12 bases between the germline ends. RNA transcripts yielded amplified TCR beta CDR3 regions. With the HTBI primer set, the TCR CDR3 went through a first round of RT-PCR. Using its own MiXCR run on the multiplex PCR reads, TCRdb lists one record per CDR3 protein. The sample lists 530,000 or so distinct CDR3 sequences, roughly 46% seen once, with more than 7% in the top ten.

This record belongs to a study of T cells in Graves' hyperthyroidism and ophthalmopathy. Notes on the study in general: Separation of ophthalmopathy from stable hyperthyroidism was achieved by a 13 V-J model.

The TCR sequence derives from a woman aged 18-29 years with Graves' hyperthyroidism. This chain joins TRBV6-5 and TRBJ2-5; D is tentatively TRBD1 or TRBD2 (5 bases each). Sequencing used peripheral blood or thyroid tissue (not recorded which). The CDR3 DNA reads TGTGCCAGCAGTTACTCAAGCGTTGGGGGAGAGACCCAGTACTTC. Translation gives CASSYSSVGGETQYF.